These 8 T cell receptor beta chains were all obtained from the same sample, sequenced in a study of blood T cell repertoires in COVID-19 (dated by TCRdb to 2019 to 2021). Libraries were built with the immunoSEQ multiplex PCR assay. Drawn from immuneACCESS, this table holds only the in-frame rearrangements with V and J called that TCRdb kept. Clones are partly lost; checked studies trace under half to an unresolved V gene and leave the rest unexplained. A total of approximately 75,000 clones appear in this sample, more than 70% of them only once. Around 13% of the sample lies in the top ten. The sequenced sample consisted of peripheral blood. The receptor set was obtained from a man in his fifties with COVID-19, enrolled during active disease.

This clone was detected a few times. Here the CDR3 DNA reads TGTGCCAGCAGTTACTCGTGGGGGGGTGGGCAGCCCCAGCATTTT. It specifies CASSYSWGGGQPQHF. The gene calls are TRBV6-6 and TRBJ1-5; tentatively, D is TRBD1 (5 bases). Trimming removed 0 bases at V and 7 bases at J, with 13 bases between. The CDR3 loop spans 15 amino acids. The V gene's germline CDR1 is MNHNY and CDR2 SVGAGI (reference sequence).

This sequence joins TRBV7-8 and TRBJ1-4, with a tentative D call TRBD1 (5 bases). V shed 5 bases and J shed 0 bases, with 7 bases lying between them. Per germline, CDR1 SGHVS and CDR2 FQNEAQ. This CDR3 is built from 14 residues. The CDR3 is CASSRDSTNEKLFF. In DNA, the CDR3 is TGTGCCAGCAGCCGGGACTCAACTAATGAAAAACTGTTTTTT.

The chain uses TRBV28 and TRBJ1-5; 10 bases match TRBD1. After removal of 6 bases from V and 1 base from J, the junction contained 6 bases not matched to a gene. Germline V gene lookup returns CDR1 MDHEN and CDR2 SYDVKM. This CDR3 contains 16 residues. CDR3 sequence: CASSGQGEASNQPQHF. CDR3 nucleotide sequence: TGTGCCAGCAGCGGACAGGGGGAGGCCAGCAATCAGCCCCAGCATTTT. The full variable domain, rest sourced from reference TRBV28 and TRBJ1-5, is DVKVTQSSRYLVKRTGEKVFLECVQDMDHENMFWYRQDPGLGLRLIYFSYDVKMKEKGDIPEGYSVSREKKERFSLILESASTNQTSMYLCASSGQGEASNQPQHFGDGTRLSIL.

The rearrangement links TRBV18 to TRBJ2-3; no definite D call. Trimming removed 6 bases at V and 0 bases at J, with 7 bases between. CDR1 is KGHSH, CDR2 LQKENI, per germline. The CDR3 spans 13 residues. The CDR3 here is CASSRQSTDTQYF. CDR3 in DNA: TGTGCCAGCTCGCGCCAAAGCACAGATACGCAGTATTTT.

The V gene is TRBV18, the J gene TRBJ2-3; a weak D match, TRBD2 (6 bases). Germline CDR1 KGHSH, CDR2 LQKENI. The CDR3 is made up of 17 amino acids. Between the trimmed V and J ends, which lost 0 bases and 4 bases, there was a span of 17 bases. CDR3 coding DNA: TGTGCCAGCTCACCACCTCCCGCGGGACCGACCTCAGATACGCAGTATTTT. This gives the protein CASSPPPAGPTSDTQYF.

The V call is TRBV29-1, the J call TRBJ2-5; TRBD2 is a possible D gene (6 bases). Germline CDR1 reads SQVTM; CDR2 reads ANQGSEA. The CDR3 runs 12 residues. Trimming took 0 bases from V and 6 from J, leaving 8 bases between them. The CDR3 region has the DNA TGCAGCGTTGAAGAACTAGCAAAGACCCAGTACTTC. It encodes CSVEELAKTQYF. Full variable domain (rest looked up from reference TRBV29-1 and TRBJ2-5): SAVISQKPSRDICQRGTSLTIQCQVDSQVTMMFWYRQQPGQSLTLIATANQGSEATYESGFVIDKFPISRPNLTFSTLTVSNMSPEDSSIYLCSVEELAKTQYFGPGTRLLVL.

V is TRBV3-1 (or the pseudogene TRBV3-2) and J is TRBJ2-7, with D perhaps matching TRBD2 (7 bases). CDR1 LGHDT and CDR2 YNNKEL come from the germline V gene (reference sequence). Trimming cost V 4 bases and J 6 bases, with 19 bases left between them. There are 15 residues in the CDR3. CDR3 sequence reads: CASSLAGARGGEQYF. The DNA of the CDR3 is TGTGCCAGCAGCCTCGCGGGGGCTCGGGGCGGCGAGCAGTACTTC.

The rearrangement links TRBV6-1 to TRBJ2-1; 7 positions match TRBD2. Germline CDR1 is MNHNS and CDR2 is SASEGT. CDR3 length: 14 amino acids. Losses at the gene ends were 1 base for V and 7 bases for J; bases not matched to a gene: 4. Written as DNA, the CDR3 is TGTGCCAGCAGTGAAGGGGGAGGGTTAAATGAGCAGTTCTTC. Amino acid sequence: CASSEGGGLNEQFF.